The 2 T cell receptor beta chains in this list originate from one sample, sequenced in a study of blood T cell repertoires in COVID-19. Clones were sequenced by immunoSEQ multiplex PCR, and TCRdb holds only the in-frame ones, with some missing. The repertoire has under 140,000 clones, under 75% of them found once; the top ten carry 7.6%. The sample taken for sequencing was peripheral blood. The source of these receptors is a woman aged 55-70 years with acute or convalescent COVID-19.

This chain joins TRBV9 and TRBJ2-3, with 10 bases that match TRBD2. Per the germline V gene, CDR1 is SGDLS and CDR2 is YYNGEE. The CDR3 has 16 residues. Trimming removed 0 bases from V and 5 bases from J; junction bases left unmatched: 6. CDR3 in amino acids: CASSVESGGAKDTQYF. The CDR3 bases are TGTGCCAGCAGCGTAGAGAGCGGGGGGGCCAAAGATACGCAGTATTTT. The full variable domain, with the rest looked up from reference TRBV9 and TRBJ2-3, is DSGVTQTPKHLITATGQRVTLRCSPRSGDLSVYWYQQSLDQGLQFLIQYYNGEERAKGNILERFSAQQFPDLHSELNLSSLELGDSALYFCASSVESGGAKDTQYFGPGTRLTVL.

This chain connects TRBV6-5 to TRBJ1-2, with D uncertain. V lost 8 bases, J lost 4 bases, and 17 bases lay in between. Looked up from germline, CDR1 is MNHEY and CDR2 is SVGAGI. The CDR3 runs 14 residues. Here the CDR3 DNA reads TGTGCCAGCGGTACCAGCTGGAGGAGCTATGGCTACACCTTC. Translating it yields CASGTSWRSYGYTF.